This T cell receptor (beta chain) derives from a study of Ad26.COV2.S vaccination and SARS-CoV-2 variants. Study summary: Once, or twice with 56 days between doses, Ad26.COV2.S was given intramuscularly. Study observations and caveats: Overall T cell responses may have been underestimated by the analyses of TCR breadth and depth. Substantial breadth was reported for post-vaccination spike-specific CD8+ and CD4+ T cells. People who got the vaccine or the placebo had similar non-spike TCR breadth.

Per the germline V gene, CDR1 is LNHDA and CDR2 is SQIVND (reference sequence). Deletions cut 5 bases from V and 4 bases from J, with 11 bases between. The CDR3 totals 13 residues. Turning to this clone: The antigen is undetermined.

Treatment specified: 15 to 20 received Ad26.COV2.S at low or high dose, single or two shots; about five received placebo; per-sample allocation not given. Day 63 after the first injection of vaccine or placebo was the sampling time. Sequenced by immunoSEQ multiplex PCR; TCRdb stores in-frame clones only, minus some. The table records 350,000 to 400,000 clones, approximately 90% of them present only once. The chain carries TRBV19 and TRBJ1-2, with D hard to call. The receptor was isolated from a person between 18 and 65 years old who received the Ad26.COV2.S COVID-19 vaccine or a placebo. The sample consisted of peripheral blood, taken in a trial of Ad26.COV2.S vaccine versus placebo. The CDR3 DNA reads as TGTGCCAGTAGTCGAGGACTGATCTATGGCTACACCTTC. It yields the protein CASSRGLIYGYTF.